This is a list of T cell receptor beta chains from one sample in a study of blood T cell repertoires in COVID-19. Generated by immunoSEQ multiplex PCR, the TCRdb table keeps only in-frame clones and is missing some. Of fewer than 300,000 clones listed, around 85% are singletons. The sequenced material came from peripheral blood. The source of these receptors is a human donor with COVID-19, enrolled during active disease. The donor label of this sample is uncertain. Both conserved end residues are part of each CDR3. The D gene is left open where the match is weak. Some rows have no size entry. The others give once, few or many, or a class for an expanded clone.

size: NA; V: TRBV28; D: NA; J: TRBJ1-4; DNA: TGTGCCAGCAGTGGCCCCACAGCAACTAATGAAAAACTGTTTTTT; CDR3: CASSGPTATNEKLFF
size: NA; V: TRBV7-2; D: TRBD1; J: TRBJ2-7; DNA: TGTGCCAGCAGCTTCGCCGGGACAGATCCCTACGAGCAGTACTTC; CDR3: CASSFAGTDPYEQYF
size: NA; V: TRBV24-1; D: NA; J: TRBJ2-3; DNA: TGTGCCACCAGTGATCCGGGAGTGGTCCCAGATACGCAGTATTTT; CDR3: CATSDPGVVPDTQYF
size: NA; V: TRBV28; D: TRBD1; J: TRBJ1-1; DNA: TGTGCCAGCAGTTCATGGGACAGGGTCACTGAAGCTTTCTTT; CDR3: CASSSWDRVTEAFF
size: NA; V: TRBV28; D: TRBD1; J: TRBJ1-2; DNA: TGTGCCAGCAGCCGGGCGGGGACAGGGGGCCTCTATGGCTACACCTTC; CDR3: CASSRAGTGGLYGYTF
size: NA; V: TRBV7-2; D: NA; J: TRBJ2-5; DNA: TGTGCCAGCAGCTTAGGGCAGCAAGAGACCCAGTACTTC; CDR3: CASSLGQQETQYF
size: NA; V: TRBV2; D: NA; J: TRBJ1-4; DNA: TGTGCCAGCAGTGAAGGGGGGCCAGGGGACGAAAAACTGTTTTTT; CDR3: CASSEGGPGDEKLFF
size: NA; V: TRBV28; D: NA; J: TRBJ2-7; DNA: TGTGCCAGCAGTTTAAGAGTATACGAGCAGTACTTC; CDR3: CASSLRVYEQYF
size: NA; V: TRBV19; D: TRBD1; J: TRBJ1-4; DNA: TGTGCCAGTAAGCCGGGACAGGGAAGTGAAAAACTGTTTTTT; CDR3: CASKPGQGSEKLFF
size: NA; V: TRBV7-8; D: NA; J: TRBJ2-1; DNA: TGTGCCAGCAGCTTAGAGTTAGGGGGACGAGTTATTAACAATGAGCAGTTCTTC; CDR3: CASSLELGGRVINNEQFF
size: few; V: TRBV20-1; D: TRBD2; J: TRBJ2-2; DNA: TGCAGTGCTAGTACGGGACTAGCGGGAGGGCCCGGGGAGCTGTTTTTT; CDR3: CSASTGLAGGPGELFF
size: NA; V: TRBV2; D: TRBD1; J: TRBJ1-2; DNA: TGTGCCAGCAGAGGGACAGCCATCTATGGCTACACCTTC; CDR3: CASRGTAIYGYTF
size: once; V: TRBV5-1; D: NA; J: TRBJ2-7; DNA: TGCGCCAGCAGCGGCGGCGGGCCATACGAGCAGTACTTC; CDR3: CASSGGGPYEQYF
size: NA; V: TRBV11-2; D: NA; J: TRBJ1-4; DNA: TGTGCCAGCAAACCGGGGGCAACTAATGAAAAACTGTTTTTT; CDR3: CASKPGATNEKLFF
size: NA; V: TRBV19; D: NA; J: TRBJ2-7; DNA: TGTGCCAGTAGACCCGCGGGTCTCCCCTACGAGCAGTACTTC; CDR3: CASRPAGLPYEQYF
size: NA; V: TRBV20-1; D: NA; J: TRBJ2-3; DNA: TGCAGTGCTGAGAGCCCAGATACGCAGTATTTT; CDR3: CSAESPDTQYF
size: NA; V: TRBV29-1; D: TRBD1; J: TRBJ1-1; DNA: TGCAGCGTTGGAGAGGGGGCGATCGGTGAAGCTTTCTTT; CDR3: CSVGEGAIGEAFF